The 14 T cell receptor beta chains presented below share a single source sample, sequenced in a study of cytomegalovirus exposure and HLA in healthy donors. The PCR had 60 Vbeta and 13 Jbeta primers. Sequencing used immunoSEQ multiplex PCR; TCRdb keeps in-frame clones, though not all of them. The profile shows 150,000 to 200,000 clones, 70% to 90% of them singletons. The sample comprised PBMCs. These receptors were taken from a man younger than 35 in good health and CMV-seropositive.

In its sample, this clone was seen once. The V gene is TRBV7-2, the J gene TRBJ1-4; no clear D gene. V dropped 2 bases and J dropped 3 bases, with 10 bases sitting between them. CDR1 is SGHTA and CDR2 is FQGNSA in the germline V gene. The CDR3 is 15 amino acids. The CDR3 DNA is TGTGCCAGCAGCTTACAGGTTGCAGCTAATGAAAAACTGTTTTTT. This codes for CASSLQVAANEKLFF.

The CDR3 reads CASSADRGSYNEQFF. DNA of the CDR3: TGTGCCAGCAGCGCGGACAGGGGTTCCTACAATGAGCAGTTCTTC. The rearrangement uses TRBV7-2 and TRBJ2-1, with 9 bases fitting TRBD1. Trimming at V came to 5 bases and at J to 1 base, leaving 3 bases not matched to a gene. This CDR3 is 15 amino acids long. Per the germline V gene, CDR1 is SGHTA and CDR2 is FQGNSA.

The CDR3 sequence: CASSLEAGNTEAFF. For the CDR3, the DNA is TGCGCCAGCAGCTTGGAGGCAGGTAACACTGAAGCTTTCTTT. The rearrangement uses TRBV5-1 and TRBJ1-1; no reliable D call. Germline V CDR1 and CDR2: SGHRS, YFSETQ. With 0 bases removed from V and 2 bases from J, the gap between germline ends came to 8 bases. CDR3 length: 14 residues.

This rearrangement joins TRBV9 to TRBJ2-3; 10 bases align to TRBD2. CDR1 is SGDLS, CDR2 YYNGEE, per germline. This CDR3 is built from 16 residues. V shed 0 bases, J shed 2 bases, and the junction held 3 bases outside the gene matches. Here the CDR3 DNA reads TGTGCCAGCAGCGTAGCGCTAGCGGGGGACACAGATACGCAGTATTTT. Translated, it gives CASSVALAGDTDTQYF.

The rearrangement links TRBV6-1 to TRBJ1-1; a possible D gene is TRBD1 (6 bases). Per germline, CDR1 MNHNS and CDR2 SASEGT. V was shortened by 5 bases and J by 0 bases, with 10 bases between the two germline ends. This CDR3 comprises 14 residues. CDR3 DNA sequence: TGTGCCAGCAGTATACAGGGTTTGAACACTGAAGCTTTCTTT. Translation gives CASSIQGLNTEAFF.

The V call is TRBV6-1, the J call TRBJ1-1, with D perhaps matching TRBD1 (6 bases). The germline V and J ends were trimmed by 4 bases and 1 base, with 13 bases remaining between them. This CDR3 has 15 residues. Germline-derived CDR1 and CDR2 are MNHNS and SASEGT. The CDR3 DNA reads TGTGCCAGCAGTGCGAGCGGGACATCGAACACTGAAGCTTTCTTT. Its protein product is CASSASGTSNTEAFF.

The chain uses TRBV9 and TRBJ1-1; TRBD1 aligns across 8 bases. The junction had 2 bases not matched to a gene; V was cut back by 3 bases and J by 7 bases. This CDR3 is built from 12 residues. Looked up from germline, CDR1 is SGDLS and CDR2 is YYNGEE. Here the CDR3 DNA reads TGTGCCAGCAGCGATGGACAGGGTGAAGCTTTCTTT. Amino acid sequence: CASSDGQGEAFF.

The chain uses TRBV30 and TRBJ1-6; D gene unclear. The germline CDR1 and CDR2 sequences are GTSNPN and SVGIG (reference sequence). The V gene lost 1 base and the J gene lost 9 bases, with 16 bases spanning the gap. This CDR3 has 15 residues. CDR3 in DNA: TGTGCCTGGAGTGGTGTTCTGTCAGGTTCTTCACCCCTCCACTTT. Translating it yields CAWSGVLSGSSPLHF.

V usage is TRBV11-2 and J usage is TRBJ2-7; 8 nucleotides agree with TRBD1. This CDR3 is built from 13 residues. Trimming cost V 10 bases and J 4 bases; bases outside gene matches: 9. Germline lookup yields CDR1 SGHAT and CDR2 FQNNGV. Here the CDR3 DNA reads TGTGCCACCTCGGGCAGGGGGCAGTACGAGCAGTACTTC. As protein: CATSGRGQYEQYF.

The V gene is TRBV25-1, the J gene TRBJ1-1; D is ambiguous. CDR3 length: 14 residues. The V end was cut by 3 bases, the J end by 4 bases, with 12 bases between. The germline V gene has CDR1 MGHDK and CDR2 SYGVNS. CDR3 sequence reads: CASSDSGSSTEAFF. The CDR3 coding sequence is TGTGCCAGCAGTGATAGTGGTTCGAGCACTGAAGCTTTCTTT.

This clone has a single count. The chain recombines TRBV19 with TRBJ1-2; 8 bases are a match to TRBD1. J lost 5 bases, V lost 5 bases, and 19 bases had no gene match. Looked up from germline, CDR1 is LNHDA and CDR2 is SQIVND (reference sequence). The CDR3 runs to 18 residues. CDR3 coding DNA: TGTGCCAGTAGTTCCCCCCAGGGGGCGAATCTGGGACTTTATGGCTACACCTTC. Residues: CASSSPQGANLGLYGYTF.

The rearrangement uses TRBV13 and TRBJ2-3, with D hard to call. Trimming left V 3 bases short and J 0 bases short, with 7 bases between. The CDR3 sequence is 14 residues long. The V gene's germline CDR1 is PRHDT and CDR2 FYEKMQ (reference sequence). CDR3 nucleotides: TGTGCCAGCAGCTTTTCAGGTAGCACAGATACGCAGTATTTT. Translating it yields CASSFSGSTDTQYF.

The chain is built from TRBV19 and TRBJ2-2; D might be TRBD1 (6 bases). From germline, CDR1 is LNHDA and CDR2 SQIVND (reference sequence). This CDR3 spans 14 amino acids. V gave up 6 bases and J gave up 2 bases, with 10 bases separating them. The CDR3 spells CASRWDINTGELFF. CDR3 sequence (DNA): TGTGCCAGTAGATGGGACATTAACACCGGGGAGCTGTTTTTT.

This rearrangement joins TRBV6-5 to TRBJ2-7; D is ambiguous. The CDR3 is made up of 13 amino acids. Germline CDR1 reads MNHEY; CDR2 reads SVGAGI. V shed 3 bases and J shed 4 bases, with 10 bases lying between them. CDR3 in amino acids: CASSYAAGYEQYF. The CDR3 bases are TGTGCCAGCAGTTATGCGGCCGGATACGAGCAGTACTTC.